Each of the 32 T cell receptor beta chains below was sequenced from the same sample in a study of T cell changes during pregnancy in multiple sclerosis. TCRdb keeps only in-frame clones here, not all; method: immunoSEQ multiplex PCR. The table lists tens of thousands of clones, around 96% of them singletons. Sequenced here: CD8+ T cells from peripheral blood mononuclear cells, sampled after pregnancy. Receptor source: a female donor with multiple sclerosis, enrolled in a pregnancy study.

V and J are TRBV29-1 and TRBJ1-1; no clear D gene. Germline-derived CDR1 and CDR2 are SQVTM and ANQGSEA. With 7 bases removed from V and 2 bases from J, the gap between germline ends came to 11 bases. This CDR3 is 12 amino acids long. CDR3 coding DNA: TGCAGCGCCGAGGGAGGTAACACTGAAGCTTTCTTT. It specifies CSAEGGNTEAFF. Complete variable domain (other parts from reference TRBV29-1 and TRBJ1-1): SAVISQKPSRDICQRGTSLTIQCQVDSQVTMMFWYRQQPGQSLTLIATANQGSEATYESGFVIDKFPISRPNLTFSTLTVSNMSPEDSSIYLCSAEGGNTEAFFGQGTRLTVV.

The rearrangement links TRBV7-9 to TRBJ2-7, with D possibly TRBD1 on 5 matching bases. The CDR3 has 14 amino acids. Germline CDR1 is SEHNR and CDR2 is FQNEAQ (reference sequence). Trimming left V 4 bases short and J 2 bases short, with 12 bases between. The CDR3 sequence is CASSSPTRAYEQYF. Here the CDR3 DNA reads TGTGCCAGCAGCTCCCCGACCAGGGCCTACGAGCAGTACTTC.

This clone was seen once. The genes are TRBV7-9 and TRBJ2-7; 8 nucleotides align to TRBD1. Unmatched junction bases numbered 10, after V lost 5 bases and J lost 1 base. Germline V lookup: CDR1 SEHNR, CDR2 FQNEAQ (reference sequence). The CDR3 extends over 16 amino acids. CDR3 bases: TGTGCCAGCAGCCCTGCCGACAGGGGCCCTTCCTACGAGCAGTACTTC. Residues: CASSPADRGPSYEQYF.

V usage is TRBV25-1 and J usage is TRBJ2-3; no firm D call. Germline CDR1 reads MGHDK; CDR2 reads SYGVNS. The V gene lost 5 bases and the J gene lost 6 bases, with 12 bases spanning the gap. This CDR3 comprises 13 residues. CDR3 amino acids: CASSLRVADTQYF. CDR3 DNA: TGTGCCAGCAGTTTACGGGTCGCGGATACGCAGTATTTT.

CDR3 nucleotides: TGTGCCAGCAGGCCGGACAGAAAAAGGTCTCAGCCCCAGCATTTT. Protein: CASRPDRKRSQPQHF. The genes are TRBV6-5 and TRBJ1-5, with a tentative D call TRBD1 (6 bases). V was trimmed by 6 bases and J by 6 bases, leaving 18 bases between them. This CDR3 is built from 15 residues. The V gene's germline CDR1 is MNHEY and CDR2 SVGAGI.

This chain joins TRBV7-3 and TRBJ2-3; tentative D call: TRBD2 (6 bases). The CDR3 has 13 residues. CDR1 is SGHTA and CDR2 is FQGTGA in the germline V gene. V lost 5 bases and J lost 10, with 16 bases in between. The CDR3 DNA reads TGTGCCAGCAGCAAGGGGCGGGGTAAGGCGCAGTATTTT. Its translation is CASSKGRGKAQYF. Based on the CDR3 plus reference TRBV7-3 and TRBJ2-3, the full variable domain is GAGVSQTPSNKVTEKGKYVELRCDPISGHTALYWYRQSLGQGPEFLIYFQGTGAADDSGLPNDRFFAVRPEGSVSTLKIQRTERGDSAVYLCASSKGRGKAQYFGPGTRLTVL.

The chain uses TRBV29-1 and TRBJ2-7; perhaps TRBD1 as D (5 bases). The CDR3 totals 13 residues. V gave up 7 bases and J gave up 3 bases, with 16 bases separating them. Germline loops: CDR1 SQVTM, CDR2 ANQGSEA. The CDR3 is CSGRPDNGYEQYF. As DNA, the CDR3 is TGCAGCGGCCGCCCGGACAACGGCTACGAGCAGTACTTC.

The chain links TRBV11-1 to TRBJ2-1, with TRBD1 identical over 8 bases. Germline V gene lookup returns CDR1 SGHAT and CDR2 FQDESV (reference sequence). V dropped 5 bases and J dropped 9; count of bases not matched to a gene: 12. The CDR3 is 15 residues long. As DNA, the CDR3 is TGTGCCAGCAGCCACCATCCGGACAGGGTCGGTGAGCAGTTCTTC. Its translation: CASSHHPDRVGEQFF.

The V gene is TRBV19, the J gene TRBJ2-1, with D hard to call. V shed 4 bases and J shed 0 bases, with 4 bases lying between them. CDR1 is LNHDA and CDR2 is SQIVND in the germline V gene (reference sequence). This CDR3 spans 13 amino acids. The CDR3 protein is CASSTNSYNEQFF. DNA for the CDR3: TGTGCCAGTAGTACCAACTCCTACAATGAGCAGTTCTTC.

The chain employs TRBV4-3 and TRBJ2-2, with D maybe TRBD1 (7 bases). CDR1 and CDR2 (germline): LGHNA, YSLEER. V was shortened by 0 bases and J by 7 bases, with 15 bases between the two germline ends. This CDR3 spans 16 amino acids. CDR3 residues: CASSQDSAGGNGELFF. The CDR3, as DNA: TGCGCCAGCAGCCAAGATTCGGCAGGGGGGAACGGGGAGCTGTTTTTT.

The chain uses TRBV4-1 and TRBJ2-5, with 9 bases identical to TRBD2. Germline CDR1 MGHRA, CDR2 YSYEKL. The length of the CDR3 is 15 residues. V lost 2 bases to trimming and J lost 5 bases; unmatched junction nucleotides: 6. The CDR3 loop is CASSQRTSEGETQYF. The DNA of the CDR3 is TGCGCCAGCAGCCAACGGACTAGCGAGGGGGAGACCCAGTACTTC.

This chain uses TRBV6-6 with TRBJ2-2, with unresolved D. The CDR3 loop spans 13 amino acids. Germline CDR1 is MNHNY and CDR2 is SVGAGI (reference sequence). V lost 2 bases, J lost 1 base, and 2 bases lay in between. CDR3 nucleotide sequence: TGTGCCAGCAGTTACCTGAACACCGGGGAGCTGTTTTTT. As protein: CASSYLNTGELFF.

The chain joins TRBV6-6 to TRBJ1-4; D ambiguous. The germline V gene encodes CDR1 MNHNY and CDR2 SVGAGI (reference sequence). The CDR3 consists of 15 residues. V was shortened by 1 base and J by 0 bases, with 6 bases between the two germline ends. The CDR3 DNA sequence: TGTGCCAGCAGTTACTTCAGGACAACTAATGAAAAACTGTTTTTT. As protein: CASSYFRTTNEKLFF.

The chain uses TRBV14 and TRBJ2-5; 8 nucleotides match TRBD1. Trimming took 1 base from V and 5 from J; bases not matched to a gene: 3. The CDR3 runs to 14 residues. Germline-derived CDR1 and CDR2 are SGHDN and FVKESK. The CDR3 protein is CASSQVRGRETQYF. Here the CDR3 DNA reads TGTGCCAGCAGCCAAGTCAGGGGGCGGGAGACCCAGTACTTC.

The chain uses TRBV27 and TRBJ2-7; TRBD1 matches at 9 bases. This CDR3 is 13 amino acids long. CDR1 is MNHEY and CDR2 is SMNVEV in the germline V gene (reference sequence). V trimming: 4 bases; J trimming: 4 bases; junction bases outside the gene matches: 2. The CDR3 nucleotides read TGTGCCAGCAGTTCCGGACAGGGGTACGAGCAGTACTTC. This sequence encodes CASSSGQGYEQYF.

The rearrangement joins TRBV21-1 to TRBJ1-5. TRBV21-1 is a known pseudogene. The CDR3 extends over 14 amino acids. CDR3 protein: CASSKGGGGGPQHF. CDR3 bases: TGTGCCAGCAGCAAAGGGGGCGGGGGAGGTCCCCAGCATTTT.

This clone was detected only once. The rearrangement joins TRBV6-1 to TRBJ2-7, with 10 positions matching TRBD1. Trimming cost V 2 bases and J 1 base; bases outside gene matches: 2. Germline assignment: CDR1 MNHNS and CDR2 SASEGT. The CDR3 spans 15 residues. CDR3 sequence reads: CASSEWDRGSYEQYF. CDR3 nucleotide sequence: TGTGCCAGCAGTGAATGGGACAGGGGTTCCTACGAGCAGTACTTC.

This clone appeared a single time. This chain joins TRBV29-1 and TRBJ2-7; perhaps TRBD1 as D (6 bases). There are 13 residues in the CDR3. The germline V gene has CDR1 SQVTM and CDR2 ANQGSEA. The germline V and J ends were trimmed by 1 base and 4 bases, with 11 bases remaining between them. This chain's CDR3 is CSVEGQGMYEQYF. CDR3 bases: TGCAGCGTTGAAGGGCAGGGGATGTACGAGCAGTACTTC.

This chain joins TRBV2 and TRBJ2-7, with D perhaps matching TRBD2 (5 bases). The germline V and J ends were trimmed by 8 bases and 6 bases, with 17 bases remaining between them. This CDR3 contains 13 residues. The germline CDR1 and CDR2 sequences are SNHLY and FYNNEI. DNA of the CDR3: TGTGCCAGCGGCACGAGCGGCCCCATCGAGCAGTACTTC. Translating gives CASGTSGPIEQYF.

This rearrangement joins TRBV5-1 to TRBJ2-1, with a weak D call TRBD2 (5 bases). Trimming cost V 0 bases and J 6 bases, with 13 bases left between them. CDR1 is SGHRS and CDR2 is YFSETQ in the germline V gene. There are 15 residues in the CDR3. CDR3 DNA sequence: TGCGCCAGCAGCTTGGTAGGTGACTATCCCAATGAGCAGTTCTTC. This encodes CASSLVGDYPNEQFF.

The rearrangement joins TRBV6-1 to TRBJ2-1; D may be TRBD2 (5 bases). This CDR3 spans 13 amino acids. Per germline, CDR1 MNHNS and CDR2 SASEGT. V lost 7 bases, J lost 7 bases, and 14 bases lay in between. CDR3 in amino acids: CASISDSVNEQFF. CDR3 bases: TGTGCCAGCATTAGCGACTCCGTTAATGAGCAGTTCTTC.

The CDR3 reads CASSPGLGASYEQFF. The CDR3 DNA follows: TGTGCCAGTAGCCCGGGACTAGGGGCCTCTTATGAGCAGTTCTTC. The rearrangement joins TRBV19 to TRBJ2-1, with 8 bases aligning to TRBD2. Germline V CDR1 and CDR2: LNHDA, SQIVND (reference sequence). The CDR3 contains 15 residues. J lost 8 bases, V lost 6 bases, and 12 bases had no gene match.

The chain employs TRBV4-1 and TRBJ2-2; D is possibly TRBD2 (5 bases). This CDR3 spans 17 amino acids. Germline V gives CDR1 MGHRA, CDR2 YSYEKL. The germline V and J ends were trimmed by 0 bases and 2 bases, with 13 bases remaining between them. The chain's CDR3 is CASSQDRGYRNTGELFF. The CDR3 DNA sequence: TGCGCCAGCAGCCAAGACCGAGGGTACAGAAACACCGGGGAGCTGTTTTTT.

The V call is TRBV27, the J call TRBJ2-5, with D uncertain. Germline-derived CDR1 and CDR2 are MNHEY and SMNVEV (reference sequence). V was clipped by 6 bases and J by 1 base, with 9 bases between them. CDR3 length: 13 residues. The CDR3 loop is CASSRSSQETQYF. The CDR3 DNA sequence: TGTGCCAGCAGCCGGAGCTCCCAAGAGACCCAGTACTTC.

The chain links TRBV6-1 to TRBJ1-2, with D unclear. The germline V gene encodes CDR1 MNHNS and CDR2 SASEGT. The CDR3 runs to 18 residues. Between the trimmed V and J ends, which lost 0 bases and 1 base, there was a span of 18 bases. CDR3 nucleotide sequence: TGTGCCAGCAGTGAAGCGACACTCCGCCACCTCTTTAACTATGGCTACACCTTC. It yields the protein CASSEATLRHLFNYGYTF.

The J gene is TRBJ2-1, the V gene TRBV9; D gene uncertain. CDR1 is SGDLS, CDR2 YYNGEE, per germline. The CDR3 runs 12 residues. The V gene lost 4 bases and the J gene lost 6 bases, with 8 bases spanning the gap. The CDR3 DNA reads TGTGCCAGCAGCTCCTTTATCAATGAGCAGTTCTTC. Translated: CASSSFINEQFF. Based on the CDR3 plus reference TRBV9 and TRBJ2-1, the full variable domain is DSGVTQTPKHLITATGQRVTLRCSPRSGDLSVYWYQQSLDQGLQFLIQYYNGEERAKGNILERFSAQQFPDLHSELNLSSLELGDSALYFCASSSFINEQFFGPGTRLTVL.

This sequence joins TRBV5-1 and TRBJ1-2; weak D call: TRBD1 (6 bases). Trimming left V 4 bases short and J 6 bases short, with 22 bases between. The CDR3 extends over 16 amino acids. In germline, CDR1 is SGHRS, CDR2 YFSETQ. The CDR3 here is CASSAGLGNRDNGYTF. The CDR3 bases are TGCGCCAGCAGCGCCGGTTTGGGTAACAGGGATAATGGCTACACCTTC.

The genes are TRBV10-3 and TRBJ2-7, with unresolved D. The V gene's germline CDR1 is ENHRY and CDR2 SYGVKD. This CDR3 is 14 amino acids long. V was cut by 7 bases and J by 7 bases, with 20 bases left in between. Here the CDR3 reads CAITPDTVYREQYF. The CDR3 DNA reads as TGTGCCATCACTCCCGACACAGTTTATCGGGAGCAGTACTTC.

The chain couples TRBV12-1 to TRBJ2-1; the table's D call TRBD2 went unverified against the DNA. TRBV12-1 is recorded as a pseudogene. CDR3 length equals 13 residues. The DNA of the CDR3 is TGTGCCCCCGACGGCGGGAGATACAATGAGCAGTTCTTC. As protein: CAPDGGRYNEQFF.

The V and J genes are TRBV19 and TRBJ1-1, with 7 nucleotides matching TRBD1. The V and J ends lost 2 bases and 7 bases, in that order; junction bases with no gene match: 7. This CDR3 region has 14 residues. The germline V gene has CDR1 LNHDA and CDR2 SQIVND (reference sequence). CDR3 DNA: TGTGCCAGTAGTATACCGACAGGGTTTGGTGAAGCTTTCTTT. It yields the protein CASSIPTGFGEAFF.

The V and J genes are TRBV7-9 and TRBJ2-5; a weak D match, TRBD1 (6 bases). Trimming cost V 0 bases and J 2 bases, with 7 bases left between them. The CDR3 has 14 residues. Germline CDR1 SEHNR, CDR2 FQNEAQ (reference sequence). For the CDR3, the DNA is TGTGCCAGCAGCTTAGCCACAGGGCAAGAGACCCAGTACTTC. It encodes CASSLATGQETQYF.

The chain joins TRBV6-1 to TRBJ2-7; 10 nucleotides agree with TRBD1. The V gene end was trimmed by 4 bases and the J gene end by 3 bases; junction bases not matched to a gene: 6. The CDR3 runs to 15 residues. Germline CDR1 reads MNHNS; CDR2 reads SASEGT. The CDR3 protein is CASSAPGTGDYEQYF. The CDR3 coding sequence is TGTGCCAGCAGTGCCCCCGGGACAGGGGACTACGAGCAGTACTTC.